This T cell receptor beta chain originates from a study of T cells after yellow fever vaccination. This clonotype was seen many times. TCRdb analysed the 5' RACE reads with MiXCR anew, one entry per CDR3 protein. The sample lists some 250,000 distinct CDR3 sequences, roughly 4% occurring once. Germline loops: CDR1 MDHEN, CDR2 SYDVKM. With 6 bases clipped from V and 4 bases from J, the junction kept 8 bases outside the gene matches. The CDR3 spans 14 residues. The clonotype comes from a man younger than 30 who received the YFV17D yellow fever vaccine. This chain joins TRBV28 and TRBJ2-5; 7 bases are shared with TRBD1. The source material was PBMCs, sampled 15 days after the yellow fever booster vaccination. CDR3 bases: TGTGCCAGCAGCCGTACAGGGGCCATAGAGACCCAGTACTTC. Its translation: CASSRTGAIETQYF.